The 15 T cell receptor beta chains reported below all come from one sample, sequenced in a study of T cell changes during pregnancy in multiple sclerosis. TCRdb's copy holds only in-frame clones and misses some; the assay was immunoSEQ multiplex PCR. Here the sample spans approximately 48,000 clones, more than 90% being singletons. Sequencing was performed on CD8+ T cells from peripheral blood mononuclear cells, taken after pregnancy. These receptors were taken from a female donor with multiple sclerosis, enrolled in a pregnancy study.

The chain links TRBV6-5 to TRBJ1-6; tentative D call: TRBD1 (5 bases). The germline V gene has CDR1 MNHEY and CDR2 SVGAGI. This CDR3 is built from 15 residues. Trimming removed 8 bases from V and 1 base from J, with 12 bases in between. DNA for the CDR3: TGTGCCAGCTCCGGAACAGGATCCTATAATTCACCCCTCCACTTT. Its protein product is CASSGTGSYNSPLHF.

The V call is TRBV5-1, the J call TRBJ2-3; D uncertain. V lost 0 bases, J lost 3 bases, and 8 bases lay in between. The CDR3 covers 14 residues. The germline V gene encodes CDR1 SGHRS and CDR2 YFSETQ. CDR3 DNA sequence: TGCGCCAGCAGCTTGGTTCCGGGTACAGATACGCAGTATTTT. As protein: CASSLVPGTDTQYF.

The chain links TRBV6-5 to TRBJ2-5; TRBD1 agrees at 10 bases. The CDR3 extends over 15 amino acids. Germline V CDR1 and CDR2: MNHEY, SVGAGI. V dropped 0 bases and J dropped 5; count of bases not matched to a gene: 3. Here the CDR3 reads CASSYSTGGRETQYF. CDR3 DNA: TGTGCCAGCAGTTACTCGACAGGGGGCAGGGAGACCCAGTACTTC.

CDR3 sequence reads: CASSLVGTGTNTEAFF. The CDR3 nucleotides read TGTGCCAGCAGCTTAGTCGGAACAGGGACGAACACTGAAGCTTTCTTT. This rearrangement joins TRBV11-2 to TRBJ1-1; TRBD1 might be the D (6 bases). CDR3 length equals 16 residues. V was clipped by 1 base and J by 1 base, with 13 bases between them. The germline V gene has CDR1 SGHAT and CDR2 FQNNGV.

V gene TRBV5-4 combines with J gene TRBJ1-1; D remains ambiguous. CDR1 is SGHNT and CDR2 is YYREEE in the germline V gene (reference sequence). This CDR3 is built from 11 residues. V was pared by 4 bases and J by 7 bases, with 8 bases between. CDR3 coding DNA: TGTGCCAGCAGCCTCGCAGATGAAGCTTTCTTT. Amino acids: CASSLADEAFF. The complete variable domain, with remaining parts taken from reference TRBV5-4 and TRBJ1-1, reads ETGVTQSPTHLIKTRGQQVTLRCSSQSGHNTVSWYQQALGQGPQFIFQYYREEENGRGNFPPRFSGLQFPNYSSELNVNALELDDSALYLCASSLADEAFFGQGTRLTVV.

This chain links TRBV6-8 with TRBJ1-5, with D uncertain. Trimming took 2 bases from V and 4 from J, leaving 15 bases between them. CDR3 size: 16 residues. The germline V gene has CDR1 MNHGY and CDR2 SAAAGT. CDR3 DNA: TGTGCCAGCAGTTACCCGTTGGTCAGGAAGAATCAGCCCCAGCATTTT. Translated: CASSYPLVRKNQPQHF.

V gene TRBV9 combines with J gene TRBJ2-3; 8 positions match TRBD2. Per the germline V gene, CDR1 is SGDLS and CDR2 is YYNGEE. The J segment lost 3 bases and the V segment lost 1 base, leaving 7 bases of the junction unmatched. CDR3 length: 16 amino acids. The chain's CDR3 is CASSVMVSGGTDTQYF. The CDR3 coding sequence is TGTGCCAGCAGCGTAATGGTATCGGGGGGGACAGATACGCAGTATTTT.

This chain uses TRBV27 with TRBJ1-5; 7 bases are a match to TRBD1. V gave up 5 bases and J gave up 2 bases; unmatched junction bases: 15. CDR3 length equals 18 residues. Per germline, CDR1 MNHEY and CDR2 SMNVEV (reference sequence). This CDR3 is CASSDFGGRGFGNQPQHF. In DNA form, the CDR3 reads TGTGCCAGCAGTGACTTTGGGGGCAGGGGGTTCGGCAATCAGCCCCAGCATTTT.

The rearrangement links TRBV7-9 to TRBJ2-5; 8 bases fit TRBD2. Germline CDR1 SEHNR, CDR2 FQNEAQ (reference sequence). The J segment lost 5 bases and the V segment lost 3 bases, leaving 2 bases of the junction unmatched. The CDR3 runs to 13 residues. CDR3 sequence (DNA): TGTGCCAGCAGCTTGGGCGGGGGGGAGACCCAGTACTTC. Protein sequence: CASSLGGGETQYF.

The V and J genes are TRBV6-5 and TRBJ1-1; 7 bases map to TRBD1. The germline V gene encodes CDR1 MNHEY and CDR2 SVGAGI. The CDR3 runs 13 residues. Germline trimming cut 4 bases from V and 3 bases from J; bases unmatched to any gene: 2. The CDR3 sequence: CASSLGTDTEAFF. CDR3 sequence (DNA): TGTGCCAGCAGTTTGGGGACAGACACTGAAGCTTTCTTT.

The chain joins TRBV28 to TRBJ2-7, with D tentatively TRBD1 (7 bases). The CDR3 spans 14 residues. Germline CDR1 is MDHEN and CDR2 is SYDVKM. The V and J ends lost 11 bases and 4 bases respectively, with 21 bases between them. The CDR3 sequence: CASSAGRGVYEQYF. DNA of the CDR3: TGTGCCTCATCAGCGGGCAGGGGGGTTTACGAGCAGTACTTC.

The chain couples TRBV4-2 to TRBJ2-5, with 8 bases that match TRBD2. The germline V gene has CDR1 LGHNA and CDR2 YNFKEQ. V lost 1 base, J lost 5 bases, and 15 bases stayed unmatched. The CDR3 sequence is 18 residues long. CDR3 residues: CASSQGAGAYKFQETQYF. The CDR3 DNA sequence: TGTGCCAGCAGCCAAGGAGCGGGGGCTTACAAATTTCAGGAGACCCAGTACTTC.

V and J are TRBV27 and TRBJ2-1; 8 bases agree with TRBD1. Germline V CDR1 and CDR2: MNHEY, SMNVEV (reference sequence). Trimming took 1 base from V and 7 from J; bases not matched to a gene: 6. The CDR3 totals 15 residues. The CDR3 loop is CASSLWQGANNEQFF. The CDR3, as DNA: TGTGCCAGCAGTTTATGGCAGGGGGCGAATAATGAGCAGTTCTTC.

This sequence joins TRBV5-1 and TRBJ2-3; 9 bases agree with TRBD2. Germline CDR1 and CDR2: SGHRS and YFSETQ. Trimming cost V 4 bases and J 5 bases; bases outside gene matches: 17. The CDR3 is made up of 18 amino acids. CDR3 sequence: CASSPALAGSRSRDTQYF. The DNA for the CDR3 is TGCGCCAGCAGCCCGGCACTAGCGGGCTCCAGGTCGAGAGATACGCAGTATTTT.

In its sample, this clone was seen once. The chain employs TRBV19 and TRBJ1-2; D is uncertain. CDR3 length: 11 residues. Trimming took off 5 bases at V and 14 bases at J, with 15 bases between the two ends. Germline CDR1 LNHDA, CDR2 SQIVND (reference sequence). In DNA, the CDR3 is TGTGCCAGTAGTCCACGAAGCGACGTAACCTTC. Encoded protein: CASSPRSDVTF.